The 14 T cell receptor beta chains listed next were all sequenced from one sample in a study of shared clonotypes between healthy human individuals. CD45RO-negative, CCR7-selected cells formed the naive CD8 fraction, which excluded terminally differentiated effector memory CD45RA+ cells. Here immunoSEQ multiplex PCR was the method, and the copy in TCRdb shows in-frame clones only, minus some. This sample yields millions of clones, of which 85% to 95% are seen a single time; roughly 1.7% belongs to the top ten. Sequencing was performed on naive CD8+ T cells from PBMCs. These receptors came from a young man in good health. Some clones in this sample may be carry-over from other donors' samples.

The chain uses TRBV7-9 and TRBJ2-6; D not resolved. V was pared by 2 bases and J by 1 base, with 15 bases between. CDR1 is SEHNR and CDR2 is FQNEAQ in the germline V gene (reference sequence). This CDR3 contains 18 residues. The CDR3 loop reads CASSLSAGFKSGANVLTF. The CDR3 DNA follows: TGTGCCAGCAGCTTATCGGCAGGATTCAAATCTGGGGCCAACGTCCTGACTTTC.

The chain is built from TRBV5-8 and TRBJ2-7; D unclear. The CDR3 runs 11 residues. The V end was cut by 5 bases, the J end by 6 bases, with 9 bases between. Germline V gene sequence: CDR1 SGHTS, CDR2 YDEGEE. As DNA, the CDR3 is TGTGCCAGCAGTGCCTGGGGCGAGCAGTACTTC. It specifies CASSAWGEQYF.

The rearrangement uses TRBV7-9 and TRBJ2-1; tentatively, D is TRBD1 (5 bases). V gave up 4 bases and J gave up 2 bases, with 18 bases separating them. The CDR3 sequence is 17 residues long. Germline CDR1 SEHNR, CDR2 FQNEAQ (reference sequence). This CDR3 is CASSWGIGQGPYNEQFF. DNA of the CDR3: TGTGCCAGCAGCTGGGGTATAGGGCAGGGCCCCTACAATGAGCAGTTCTTC.

The sample holds one count of this clone. The chain recombines TRBV10-3 with TRBJ1-5; 10 nucleotides line up with TRBD1. This CDR3 comprises 15 residues. CDR1 and CDR2 (germline): ENHRY, SYGVKD. The J segment lost 1 base and the V segment lost 4 bases, leaving 1 base of the junction unmatched. CDR3 protein: CAISGTGGSNQPQHF. CDR3 nucleotide sequence: TGTGCCATCAGTGGGACAGGGGGGAGCAATCAGCCCCAGCATTTT.

CDR3 sequence reads: CASSKVSSGRGNEQFF. Here the CDR3 DNA reads TGTGCCAGCAGCAAAGTTAGTAGCGGGAGAGGAAATGAGCAGTTCTTC. The V gene is TRBV21-1, the J gene TRBJ2-1; the D call in the table, TRBD2, was not verified against the DNA. TRBV21-1 is classified as a pseudogene. The CDR3 runs to 16 residues.

The V and J genes are TRBV7-3 and TRBJ2-1; 14 bases map to TRBD2. After removal of 4 bases from V and 4 bases from J, the junction contained 0 bases not matched to a gene. The CDR3 sequence is 15 residues long. CDR1 and CDR2 (germline): SGHTA, FQGTGA. The chain's CDR3 is CASSWTSGGYNEQFF. DNA of the CDR3: TGTGCCAGCAGCTGGACTAGCGGGGGGTACAATGAGCAGTTCTTC.

This chain links TRBV2 with TRBJ2-7; D possibly corresponds to TRBD2 (5 bases). V was trimmed by 0 bases and J by 4 bases, leaving 16 bases between them. This CDR3 spans 16 amino acids. The germline V gene has CDR1 SNHLY and CDR2 FYNNEI. The DNA of the CDR3 is TGTGCCAGCAGTGAAGCTATTGGCGGGTGGGGTTACGAGCAGTACTTC. Translating gives CASSEAIGGWGYEQYF.

The CDR3 is CASSLERANNQPQHF. The CDR3 DNA sequence: TGTGCCAGCAGCTTAGAACGGGCCAACAATCAGCCCCAGCATTTT. This chain links TRBV7-8 with TRBJ1-5; D ambiguous. The CDR3 has 15 residues. The germline CDR1 and CDR2 sequences are SGHVS and FQNEAQ. Trimming left V 1 base short and J 3 bases short, with 10 bases between.

The CDR3 loop reads CASSTGDSYSGEQYF. The CDR3 coding sequence is TGTGCCAGCAGCACGGGAGACTCGTATTCGGGCGAGCAGTACTTC. The V and J genes are TRBV9 and TRBJ2-7, with D maybe TRBD2 (6 bases). The CDR3 runs to 15 residues. The V and J ends lost 4 bases and 6 bases respectively, with 20 bases between them. CDR1 and CDR2 from the germline V gene are SGDLS and YYNGEE.

As for this clone: In the same sample, other DNA sequences code for this CDR3. This chain joins TRBV19 and TRBJ2-1, with D possibly matching TRBD1 (6 bases). Looked up from germline, CDR1 is LNHDA and CDR2 is SQIVND (reference sequence). This CDR3 has 13 amino acids. V lost 3 bases to trimming and J lost 6 bases, with 9 bases between them. CDR3 amino acids: CASSILGGNEQFF. CDR3 nucleotide sequence: TGTGCCAGTAGTATCCTAGGGGGCAATGAGCAGTTCTTC.

The V gene is TRBV5-1, the J gene TRBJ1-1, with 9 bases identical to TRBD1. Germline lookup yields CDR1 SGHRS and CDR2 YFSETQ. Trimming took 2 bases from V and 8 from J; bases not matched to a gene: 4. CDR3 length equals 13 residues. CDR3 sequence (DNA): TGCGCCAGCAGCTTCACAGGGGGCGCAGAAGCTTTCTTT. Translation gives CASSFTGGAEAFF.

The chain combines TRBV19 with TRBJ2-1; 12 bases match TRBD2. J lost 0 bases, V lost 5 bases, and 11 bases had no gene match. Germline V gene data show CDR1 as LNHDA and CDR2 as SQIVND (reference sequence). The CDR3 length is 19 residues. Here the CDR3 DNA reads TGTGCCAGTAGTCGGGGGGGACTAGCGGGCCTAAGCTCCTACAATGAGCAGTTCTTC. Translation: CASSRGGLAGLSSYNEQFF.

Remarks on this clone: Other nucleotide sequences in the sample specify the same CDR3. The V and J genes are TRBV27 and TRBJ2-1, with unresolved D. Germline lookup yields CDR1 MNHEY and CDR2 SMNVEV (reference sequence). The V end lost 3 bases, the J end lost 5 bases, and 8 bases lay between the germline ends. CDR3 length: 13 residues. This CDR3 reads CASSLHGNNEQFF. The CDR3 DNA reads as TGTGCCAGCAGTTTGCACGGAAACAATGAGCAGTTCTTC.

This clone was seen a few times. Other nucleotide sequences in the sample specify the same CDR3. The rearrangement links TRBV6-5 to TRBJ1-1; D might be TRBD1 (6 bases). This CDR3 region has 13 residues. Germline lookup yields CDR1 MNHEY and CDR2 SVGAGI. Between the trimmed V and J ends, which lost 0 bases and 8 bases, there was a span of 10 bases. In DNA form, the CDR3 reads TGTGCCAGCAGTTACTCTGACAGGACGGAAGCTTTCTTT. Translating gives CASSYSDRTEAFF.